A single sample gave rise to the 6 T cell receptor beta chains below, sequenced in a study of shared clonotypes between healthy human individuals. Profiling relied on immunoSEQ multiplex PCR, and the TCRdb table lists in-frame clones only, not all of them. The table lists about 1 million clones, approximately 76% of them singletons. The sample consisted of memory CD4+ T cells sorted from blood. As for subset: CD45RA-negative fraction. The receptors derive from a young man in good health.

This clone was observed at least ten times. The chain has TRBV2 and TRBJ2-3; TRBD1 agrees at 8 bases. This CDR3 has 12 amino acids. Unmatched junction bases numbered 4, after V lost 10 bases and J lost 4 bases. Germline CDR1 is SNHLY and CDR2 is FYNNEI. The CDR3 sequence: CAIGQGADTQYF. CDR3 bases: TGTGCCATCGGACAGGGAGCAGATACGCAGTATTTT. Filled out from reference TRBV2 and TRBJ2-3, the complete variable domain reads EPEVTQTPSHQVTQMGQEVILRCVPISNHLYFYWYRQILGQKVEFLVSFYNNEISEKSEIFDDQFSVERPDGSNFTLKIRSTKLEDSAMYFCAIGQGADTQYFGPGTRLTVL.

The chain recombines TRBV25-1 with TRBJ2-2; 7 bases agree with TRBD1. The CDR3 runs to 16 residues. The V segment lost 6 bases and the J segment 0 bases; nucleotides outside the gene matches: 7. Germline V lookup: CDR1 MGHDK, CDR2 SYGVNS. CDR3 protein: CASRETGTANTGELFF. The CDR3 DNA reads TGTGCCAGCAGGGAGACCGGGACAGCGAACACCGGGGAGCTGTTTTTT.

This sequence joins TRBV29-1 and TRBJ2-2; 9 bases fit TRBD1. The V segment lost 6 bases and the J segment 5 bases; nucleotides outside the gene matches: 4. The CDR3 has 13 amino acids. Germline assignment: CDR1 SQVTM and CDR2 ANQGSEA. CDR3 DNA sequence: TGCAGCGTGGGACAGGGTATGACCGGGGAGCTGTTTTTT. Its translation is CSVGQGMTGELFF.

J is TRBJ2-5 and V is TRBV30; D is possibly TRBD1 or TRBD2 (6 bases each). CDR3 length: 13 amino acids. V shed 5 bases and J shed 2 bases, with 12 bases lying between them. Germline CDR1 and CDR2: GTSNPN and SVGIG (reference sequence). The CDR3 reads CAWEGGPQETQYF. CDR3 bases: TGTGCCTGGGAAGGGGGGCCTCAAGAGACCCAGTACTTC.

In the case of this clone: This CDR3 is also generated by other DNA sequences in the sample. This chain connects TRBV5-1 to TRBJ2-1; 7 positions match TRBD1. Germline V gene data show CDR1 as SGHRS and CDR2 as YFSETQ. This CDR3 region has 14 residues. V trimming: 0 bases; J trimming: 4 bases; junction bases outside the gene matches: 1. CDR3 DNA: TGCGCCAGCAGCTTGGGGGACAGTTACAATGAGCAGTTCTTC. Translated, it gives CASSLGDSYNEQFF.

The gene calls are TRBV19 and TRBJ1-5; 9 bases are a match to TRBD1. After removal of 5 bases from V and 7 bases from J, the junction contained 21 bases not matched to a gene. Germline values: CDR1 LNHDA, CDR2 SQIVND (reference sequence). This CDR3 spans 19 amino acids. For the CDR3, the DNA is TGTGCCAGTAGTGACGCCGCGACAGGGGGGACGGGTGGCGGACAGCCCCAGCATTTT. Protein: CASSDAATGGTGGGQPQHF.